Given below is one T cell receptor (beta chain) in context. What it binds is not known. V lost 5 bases and J 0 bases, leaving 14 bases between the germline ends. The CDR3 contains 16 residues. Per germline, CDR1 MNHEY and CDR2 SMNVEV (reference sequence). Profiled with immunoSEQ multiplex PCR; TCRdb holds only in-frame clones, not every one. This sample has around 7,800 clones, with 91% found just once. This sample was taken from a study of STAT3 mutations in large granular lymphocyte leukemia. Study summary: Roughly half the longitudinally sequenced T-LGLL patients had canonical STAT3 mutations. Findings and caveats of the study: In some patients, a small highly pathogenic clone possibly went undetected. Samples missed the first appearance of the clone. At least one immunodominant TCR beta clonotype appeared in every T-cell large granular lymphocyte leukemia patient.

This TCR was recovered from a man in his forties or fifties with T-cell large granular lymphocyte leukemia. Some clones in this sample may be carry-over from other donors' samples. Sequences were obtained from peripheral blood mononuclear cells. V usage is TRBV27 and J usage is TRBJ2-1; D is undetermined. In DNA form, the CDR3 reads TGTGCCAGCAGTATTGACACCTCGAGCTCCTACAATGAGCAGTTCTTC. This gives the protein CASSIDTSSSYNEQFF.